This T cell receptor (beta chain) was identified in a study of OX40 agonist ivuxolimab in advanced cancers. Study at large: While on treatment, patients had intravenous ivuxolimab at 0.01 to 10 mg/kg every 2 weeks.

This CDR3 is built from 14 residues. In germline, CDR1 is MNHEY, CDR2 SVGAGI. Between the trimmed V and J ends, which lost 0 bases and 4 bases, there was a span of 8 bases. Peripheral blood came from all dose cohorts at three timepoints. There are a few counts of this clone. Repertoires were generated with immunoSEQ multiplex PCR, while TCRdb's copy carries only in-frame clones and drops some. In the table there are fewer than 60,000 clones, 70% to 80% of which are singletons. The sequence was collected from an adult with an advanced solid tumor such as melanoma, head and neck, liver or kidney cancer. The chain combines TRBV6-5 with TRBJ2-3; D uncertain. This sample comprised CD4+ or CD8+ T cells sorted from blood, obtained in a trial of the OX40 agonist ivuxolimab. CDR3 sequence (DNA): TGTGCCAGCAGTTACTCGAGATCGGCAGATACGCAGTATTTT. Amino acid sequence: CASSYSRSADTQYF.